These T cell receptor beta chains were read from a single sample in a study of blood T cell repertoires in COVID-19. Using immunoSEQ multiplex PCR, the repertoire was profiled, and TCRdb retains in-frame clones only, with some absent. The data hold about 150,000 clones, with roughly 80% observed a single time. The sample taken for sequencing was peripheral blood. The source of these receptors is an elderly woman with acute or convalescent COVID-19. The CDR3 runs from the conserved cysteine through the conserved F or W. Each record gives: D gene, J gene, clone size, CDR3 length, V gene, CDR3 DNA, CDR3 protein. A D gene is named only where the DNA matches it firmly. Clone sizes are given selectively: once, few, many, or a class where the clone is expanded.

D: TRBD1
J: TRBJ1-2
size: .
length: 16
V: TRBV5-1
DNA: TGCGCCAGCAGCTACGGGACAGGGCTTTTTAGCAATGGCTACACCTTC
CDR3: CASSYGTGLFSNGYTF

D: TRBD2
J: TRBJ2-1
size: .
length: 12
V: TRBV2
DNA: TGTGCCAGCGGGGGGGCCTACAATGAGCAGTTCTTC
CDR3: CASGGAYNEQFF

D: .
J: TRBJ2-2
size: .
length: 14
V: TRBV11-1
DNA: TGTGCCAGCAGCTTCACGGGGAGAACCGGGGAGCTGTTTTTT
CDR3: CASSFTGRTGELFF

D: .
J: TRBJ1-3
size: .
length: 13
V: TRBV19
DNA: TGTGCCAGTCATGGGGGCCTTGGAAACACCATATATTTT
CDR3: CASHGGLGNTIYF

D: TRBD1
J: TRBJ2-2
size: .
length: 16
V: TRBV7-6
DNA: TGTGCCAGCACCTTTCGCCCGGGACAGCTCACCGGGGAGCTGTTTTTT
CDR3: CASTFRPGQLTGELFF

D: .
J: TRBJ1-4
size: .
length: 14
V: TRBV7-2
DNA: TGTGCCAGCAGCTTAGGACAAACTAATGAAAAACTGTTTTTT
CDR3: CASSLGQTNEKLFF

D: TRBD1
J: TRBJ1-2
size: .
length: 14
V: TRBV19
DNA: TGTGCCAGTAGTATGACAGGGGGCGGTTATGGCTACACCTTC
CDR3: CASSMTGGGYGYTF

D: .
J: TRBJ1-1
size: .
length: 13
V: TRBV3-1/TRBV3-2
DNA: TGTGCCAGCAGCCACAGGGGGAACACTGAAGCTTTCTTT
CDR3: CASSHRGNTEAFF

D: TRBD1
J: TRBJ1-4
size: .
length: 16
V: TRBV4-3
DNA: TGCGCCAGCAGCCAAGGAACAGGGGCAACTAATGAAAAACTGTTTTTT
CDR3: CASSQGTGATNEKLFF

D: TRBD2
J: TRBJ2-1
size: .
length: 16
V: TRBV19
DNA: TGTGCCAGTAGTGCCCCTAGCGGGGGGTCCTACAATGAGCAGTTCTTC
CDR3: CASSAPSGGSYNEQFF

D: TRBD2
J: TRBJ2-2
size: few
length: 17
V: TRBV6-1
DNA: TGTGCCAGCAGTGGCGCGGGGAGGGGTCGATACACCGGGGAGCTGTTTTTT
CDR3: CASSGAGRGRYTGELFF

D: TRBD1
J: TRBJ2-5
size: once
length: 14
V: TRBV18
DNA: TGTGCCAGCTCATCTGGACAGGGTGGCGAGACCCAGTACTTC
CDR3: CASSSGQGGETQYF

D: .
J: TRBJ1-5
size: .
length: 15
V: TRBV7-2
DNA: TGTGCCAGCAGCAGGGAGTCGGATAGCAATCAGCCCCAGCATTTT
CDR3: CASSRESDSNQPQHF

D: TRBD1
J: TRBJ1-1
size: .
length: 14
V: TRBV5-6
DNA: TGTGCCAGCAGCTTGGTTACAGGGGGCACTGAAGCTTTCTTT
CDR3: CASSLVTGGTEAFF

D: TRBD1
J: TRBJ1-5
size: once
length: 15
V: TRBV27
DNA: TGTGCCAGCAGCTTAAGACAGGGAGTGGGTCAGCCCCAGCATTTT
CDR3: CASSLRQGVGQPQHF

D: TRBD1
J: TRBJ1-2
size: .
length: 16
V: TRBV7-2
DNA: TGTGCCAGCAGCCTAATGACAGGGCGAGCTAACTATGGCTACACCTTC
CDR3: CASSLMTGRANYGYTF

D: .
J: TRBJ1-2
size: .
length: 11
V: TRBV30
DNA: TGTGCCTGGAGTCCGGTCAATGGCTACACCTTC
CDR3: CAWSPVNGYTF

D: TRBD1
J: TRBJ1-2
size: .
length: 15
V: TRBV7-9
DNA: TGTGCCAGCAGCTTACAGCAGGGGGTTGACTATGGCTACACCTTC
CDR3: CASSLQQGVDYGYTF

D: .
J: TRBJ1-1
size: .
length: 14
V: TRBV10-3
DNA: TGTGCCATCAGAAAAAGGGACACCGACACTGAAGCTTTCTTT
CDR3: CAIRKRDTDTEAFF

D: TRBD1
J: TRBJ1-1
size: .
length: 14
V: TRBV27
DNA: TGTGCCAGCAGTTCCGGGGACAGATCTCCCCGAGCTTTCTTT
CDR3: CASSSGDRSPRAFF

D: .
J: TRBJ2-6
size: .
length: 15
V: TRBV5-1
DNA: TGCGCCAGCAGGGTCCGGGTCTCTGGGGCCAACGTCCTGACTTTC
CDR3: CASRVRVSGANVLTF

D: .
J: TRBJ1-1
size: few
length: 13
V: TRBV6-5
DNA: TGTGCCAGCAGTCAGACAGCAAACACTGAAGCTTTCTTT
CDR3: CASSQTANTEAFF

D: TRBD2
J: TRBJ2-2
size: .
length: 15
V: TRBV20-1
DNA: TGCAGTGCTAGTAACGGGGGGGCGAACACCGGGGAGCTGTTTTTT
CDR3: CSASNGGANTGELFF

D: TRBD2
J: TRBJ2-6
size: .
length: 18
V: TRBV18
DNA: TGTGCCAGCTCACCACCAGGGGAGGGGTTGTCTGGGGCCAACGTCCTGACTTTC
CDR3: CASSPPGEGLSGANVLTF

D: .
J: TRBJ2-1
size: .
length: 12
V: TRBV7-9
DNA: TGTGCCAGCACTCACGTAGGGGGTGAGCAGTTCTTC
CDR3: CASTHVGGEQFF

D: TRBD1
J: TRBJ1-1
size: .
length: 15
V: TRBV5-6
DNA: TGTGCCAGCAGCAGACAAACACTGGGACAGGGTGTAACTTTCTTT
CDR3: CASSRQTLGQGVTFF

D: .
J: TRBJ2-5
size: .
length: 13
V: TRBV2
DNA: TGTGCCAGCGCGGTAGAGGGTTCAGAGACCCAGTACTTC
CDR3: CASAVEGSETQYF

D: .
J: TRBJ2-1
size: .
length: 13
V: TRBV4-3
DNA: TGCGCCAGCAGCCAAGTTCCAGGGGACGAGCAGTTCTTC
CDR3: CASSQVPGDEQFF

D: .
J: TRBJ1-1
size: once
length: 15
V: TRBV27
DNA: TGTGCCAGCAGTAAGACAGGATACATGAACACTGAAGCTTTCTTT
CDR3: CASSKTGYMNTEAFF

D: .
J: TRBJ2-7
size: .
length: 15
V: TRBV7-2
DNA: TGTGCCAGCAGCTTAGCGGGGCAGACCGTCTACGAGCAGTACTTC
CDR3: CASSLAGQTVYEQYF

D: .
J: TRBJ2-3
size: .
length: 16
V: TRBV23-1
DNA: TGCGCCAGCAGTCAAGACATCTCCGGAAGCACAGATACGCAGTATTTT
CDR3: CASSQDISGSTDTQYF

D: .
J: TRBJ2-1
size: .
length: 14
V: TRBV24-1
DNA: TGTGCCACCAGTGAGGCACAGGGGGGGAATGAGCAGTTCTTC
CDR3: CATSEAQGGNEQFF

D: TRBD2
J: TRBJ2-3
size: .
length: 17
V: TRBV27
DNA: TGTGCCAGCAGGCGGGGTAGCGGGAGTACCATCACAGATACGCAGTATTTT
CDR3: CASRRGSGSTITDTQYF

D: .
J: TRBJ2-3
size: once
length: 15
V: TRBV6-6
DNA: TGTGCCAGCAGTTACCAGACTCCTAGCACAGATACGCAGTATTTT
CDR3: CASSYQTPSTDTQYF

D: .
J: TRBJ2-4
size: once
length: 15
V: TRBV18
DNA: TGTGCCAGCTCACCACCTAACAGAGCCAAAAACATTCAGTACTTC
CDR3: CASSPPNRAKNIQYF

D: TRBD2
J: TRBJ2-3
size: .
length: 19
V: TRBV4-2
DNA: TGTGCCAGCAGCCAAGATCTCCGGACTAGCGGGGGGGAGACAGATACGCAGTATTTT
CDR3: CASSQDLRTSGGETDTQYF

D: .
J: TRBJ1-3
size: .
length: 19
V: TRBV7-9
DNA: TGTGCCAGCAGCTTAGCTGGACAGCGTCTAGCCGGCCTTGGAAACACCATATATTTT
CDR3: CASSLAGQRLAGLGNTIYF

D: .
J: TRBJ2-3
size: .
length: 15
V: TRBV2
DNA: TGTGCCAGCAGCAAGCGCGGCGCCGGGACAGATACGCAGTATTTT
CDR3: CASSKRGAGTDTQYF

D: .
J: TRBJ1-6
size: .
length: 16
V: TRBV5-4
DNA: TGTGCCAGCAGCTTGGGGCCGCCGAGACTAGATTCACCCCTCCACTTT
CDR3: CASSLGPPRLDSPLHF

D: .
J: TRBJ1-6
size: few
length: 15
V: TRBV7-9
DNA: TGTGCCAGCAGCTTAGCGAAGGGGTATAATTCACCCCTCCACTTT
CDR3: CASSLAKGYNSPLHF

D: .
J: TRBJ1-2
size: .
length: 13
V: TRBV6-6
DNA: TGTGCCAGCAGTGGATCGGTCGCGGGAAGCTACACCTTC
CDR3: CASSGSVAGSYTF

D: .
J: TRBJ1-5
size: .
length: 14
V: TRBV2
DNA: TGTGCCAGCAGTGATTCGGGGGGCTGGCAGCCCCAGCATTTT
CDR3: CASSDSGGWQPQHF

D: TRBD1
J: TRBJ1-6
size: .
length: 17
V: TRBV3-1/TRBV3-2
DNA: TGTGCCAGCAGCCGGGGACTTACGGGACAGAATAATTCACCCCTCCACTTT
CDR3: CASSRGLTGQNNSPLHF

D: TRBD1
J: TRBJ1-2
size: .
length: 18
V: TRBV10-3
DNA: TGTGCCATCAGTGAGTCAGACGGGACAGGGGTTAGGCTCTATGGCTACACCTTC
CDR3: CAISESDGTGVRLYGYTF

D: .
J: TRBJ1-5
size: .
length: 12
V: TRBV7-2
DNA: TGTGCCAGCAGCTCCTACAATCAGCCCCAGCATTTT
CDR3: CASSSYNQPQHF